This entry describes one T cell receptor beta chain. The antigen is not known. The CDR3 length is 17 residues. With V trimmed by 5 bases and J by 5 bases, 15 bases remained unmatched. Germline values: CDR1 MNHEY, CDR2 SVGAGI. 5'RACE primed at constant segments yielded TCR alpha and TCR beta cDNA libraries bearing sample barcodes and UMIs. TCRdb re-called the 5' RACE reads with MiXCR, one entry per CDR3 protein. The table records fewer than 70,000 distinct CDR3 sequences, 8% to 9.5% of them present only once. This specimen comes from a study of T-cell memory formation after mild COVID-19. Notes on the study in general: Mainly in CM and EM were contracting CD4+ clones; CD8+ were in EMRA. Memory cells collected pre-infection included some clones that later responded, suggesting cross-reactive memory joined. Contracting clones from day 15 to 85 showed balanced CD4/CD8; later expanders favored CD4+.

Sequenced: PBMCs or a T cell subset sorted from them (not recorded which). The chain couples TRBV6-5 to TRBJ2-5; 9 bases match TRBD1. The TCR was taken from a man aged 18-30 years who had mild COVID-19 (a few samples of this study predate the infection). Cell type and time point are not known. CDR3 in amino acids: CASSEGQGILLAETQYF. The CDR3 nucleotides read TGTGCCAGCAGTGAGGGACAGGGAATTCTTTTGGCGGAGACCCAGTACTTC.